The T cell receptor beta chain described here comes from a study of beta chain features in type 1 diabetes (dated by TCRdb to about 2018). The study in broad terms: Mean age, gender distribution, total cell number and subset yield did not differ between patients and healthy donors. Regulatory and stem cell-like memory subsets were obtained from only 8 patients and about 8 healthy donors, while naive and central memory subsets were obtained from all 30 or so donors. A total of over 95,000,000 sorted cells were examined across all samples, and RNA yield correlated strongly with the number of cells per subset. In the study, TCRB repertoires of sorted circulating CD4+ T cell subsets from recently diagnosed type 1 diabetes patients were compared with those of matched healthy donors.

The paper's findings and limits, for the study overall: Type 1 diabetes patients showed a moderate but significant shortening of TCRB CDR3 length in all four CD4+ subsets. At VDJ recombination sites, patients with type 1 diabetes made fewer insertions and deleted more nucleotides, a pattern implying thymic rearrangement abnormalities. PCR might favor shorter templates, but patient and control samples were amplified and corrected together, so any skew would affect both groups equally. Because small numbers of individuals were included in the HLA sub-analyses, any influence of HLA type on TCRB rearrangement was left unresolved. Because cDNA was sequenced instead of genomic DNA, highly expressing activated cells could be over-represented, though the groups showed no difference in activation or CD3 levels. Naive, central memory and regulatory TCRB repertoires appeared more similar among patients than among healthy donors.

From each donor, a single peripheral blood sample of about 100 mL on average was drawn into heparinised tubes. A BD FACSAria II was used to sort naive, central memory, regulatory and stem cell-like memory CD4+ T cells with a panel that included CD45RO, CCR7, CD25, CD127, CD95 and CD27. A purity above 98% was achieved for all sorted populations. PBMCs were separated immediately by Lymphoprep density gradient centrifugation and were stained directly, without being cultured. Samples were stained and sorted in pairs, with one healthy donor and one patient per experiment, so that batch effects were minimized. This clone was seen repeatedly, ten times or more. Its antigen has not been determined. Base qualities are not provided; no much larger clone lies one nucleotide away. The High Capacity cDNA Reverse Transcription Kit was used to reverse transcribe all of the isolated RNA, meaning that expressed TCRB transcripts were what got sequenced. Deep immunoSEQ sequencing was applied to naive, central memory and regulatory T cell samples, giving an average of about 3.7 million total reads per sample. Sorted cells were lysed in RLT buffer and RNA was extracted with DNase-treated RNeasy Micro or Mini kits, depending on cell number. Each cell subset was processed on its own to prevent cross-contamination, while patient and healthy donor samples were processed together. The immunoSEQ multiplex PCR was used to amplify TCRB sequences from cDNA, yielding 87-bp fragments that span the CDR3 region. Sequencing of the amplicons was done on the Illumina HiSeq platform. For the original study's pipeline: PCR bias was corrected computationally using synthetic template baselines, and reads within Hamming distance 2 were collapsed, with unmergeable singletons discarded. Reads were aligned to IMGT to assign V, D and J genes, CDR3 length, and insertions or deletions at six rearrangement sites. Within each subset, clonotype counts were normalized to sorted cell number, after which true diversity and Gini coefficients were computed with the tcR R package. The overlap coefficient, calculated on TCRB nucleotide sequences, was used to measure repertoire sharing. TCRdb limited this immuneACCESS table to in-frame rearrangements with V and J called. A share of clones is missing; checked studies link under half to unresolved V genes, and the rest is unexplained. V and J calls and clone size are those listed in that table; D and trimming were worked out from the DNA. For this sample the table gives about 140,000 clones, of which around 13% were detected only once. The ten largest clones take up roughly 1.3% of the sample.

Reading the germline V gene (reference sequence) gives CDR1 GTSNPN and CDR2 SVGIG. Taken from cysteine to phenylalanine, the CDR3 has 17 residues. This entry keeps only the CDR3 DNA: 51 bases, framed from base 1. Compared with germline, V lacks 3 bases and J lacks 0 bases; bases without a gene match: 6. The TCR comes from a man aged 18 to 35 with type 1 diabetes. The sequenced material came from central memory CD4+ T cells from blood. This chain is built from TRBV30 and TRBJ2-6, and 9 junctional nucleotides match TRBD1. The CDR3 in this case is CAWRRDRAPSGANVLTF. The DNA reads TGTGCCTGGAGGCGGGACAGGGCTCCCTCTGGGGCCAACGTCCTGACTTTC.